These 14 T cell receptor beta chains share one sample of origin, sequenced in a study of blood T cell repertoires in COVID-19. TCRdb's copy holds only in-frame clones and misses some; the assay was immunoSEQ multiplex PCR. The table shows hundreds of thousands of clones, with roughly 80% occurring only once. The sample consisted of peripheral blood. These receptors were taken from a woman over 75 with COVID-19, enrolled during active disease.

The V call is TRBV19, the J call TRBJ2-1; D is possibly TRBD2 (5 bases). V shed 1 base and J shed 0 bases, with 7 bases lying between them. CDR1 and CDR2 (germline): LNHDA, SQIVND (reference sequence). The CDR3 totals 15 residues. This CDR3 is CASSIAGSSYNEQFF. The CDR3 coding sequence is TGTGCCAGTAGTATAGCTGGGAGCTCCTACAATGAGCAGTTCTTC.

The count of this clone is one. The chain uses TRBV2 and TRBJ1-6, with D uncertain. Trimming removed 6 bases from V and 8 bases from J, with 8 bases in between. CDR3 size: 12 residues. CDR1 is SNHLY and CDR2 is FYNNEI in the germline V gene. DNA for the CDR3: TGTGCCAGCAGGCCGCAGGATTCACCCCTCCACTTT. Residues: CASRPQDSPLHF.

The chain is built from TRBV19 and TRBJ1-5; D gene unclear. Germline V gene sequence: CDR1 LNHDA, CDR2 SQIVND (reference sequence). The V and J ends lost 3 bases and 4 bases respectively, with 10 bases between them. This CDR3 is built from 14 residues. CDR3: CASSIMAANQPQHF. In nucleotides, the CDR3 is TGTGCCAGTAGTATCATGGCAGCGAATCAGCCCCAGCATTTT.

The chain recombines TRBV4-3 with TRBJ2-1; 9 nucleotides match TRBD2. CDR3 length equals 18 residues. In germline, CDR1 is LGHNA, CDR2 YSLEER. The ends lost 0 bases at V and 4 bases at J; junction bases unmatched: 10. CDR3 bases: TGCGCCAGCAGCCAAGAGCTAGCGGGAAGGACACCTTACAATGAGCAGTTCTTC. This codes for CASSQELAGRTPYNEQFF.

The chain carries TRBV7-2 and TRBJ1-6, with unresolved D. The CDR3 is 13 residues long. Trimming stripped 6 bases from V and 9 bases from J, with 12 bases between. Germline CDR1 and CDR2: SGHTA and FQGNSA. The CDR3 nucleotides read TGTGCCAGCAGGCGGGATTTTACTTCACCCCTCCACTTT. It translates to CASRRDFTSPLHF.

V and J are TRBV2 and TRBJ2-1; D is possibly TRBD2 (7 bases). Trimming cost V 11 bases and J 6 bases, with 20 bases left between them. The CDR3 runs to 14 residues. Germline CDR1 reads SNHLY; CDR2 reads FYNNEI. This chain's CDR3 is CALEGGGPINEQFF. CDR3 DNA: TGTGCCCTCGAAGGGGGAGGGCCTATCAATGAGCAGTTCTTC. Filled out from reference TRBV2 and TRBJ2-1, the complete variable domain reads EPEVTQTPSHQVTQMGQEVILRCVPISNHLYFYWYRQILGQKVEFLVSFYNNEISEKSEIFDDQFSVERPDGSNFTLKIRSTKLEDSAMYFCALEGGGPINEQFFGPGTRLTVL.

J is TRBJ2-5 and V is TRBV30; D may be TRBD2 (6 bases). Germline-derived CDR1 and CDR2 are GTSNPN and SVGIG (reference sequence). The CDR3 extends over 14 amino acids. Trimming left V 0 bases short and J 5 bases short, with 13 bases between. The chain's CDR3 is CAWSVKGGVETQYF. In DNA, the CDR3 is TGTGCCTGGAGTGTAAAAGGCGGGGTTGAGACCCAGTACTTC.

The chain recombines TRBV7-3 with TRBJ2-3; 7 bases are shared with TRBD2. The CDR3 is made up of 15 amino acids. The J segment lost 4 bases and the V segment lost 5 bases, leaving 9 bases of the junction unmatched. Looked up from germline, CDR1 is SGHTA and CDR2 is FQGTGA. The chain's CDR3 is CASSPTAGVPDTQYF. For the CDR3, the DNA is TGTGCCAGCAGCCCAACGGCGGGAGTCCCAGATACGCAGTATTTT.

J is TRBJ1-6 and V is TRBV6-5, with D possibly TRBD1 on 6 matching bases. V was shortened by 5 bases and J by 10 bases, with 12 bases between the two germline ends. Germline V lookup: CDR1 MNHEY, CDR2 SVGAGI. This CDR3 contains 13 residues. The CDR3 DNA reads as TGTGCCAGCAGTAACAGGGAGATCTCACCCCTCCACTTT. Its translation: CASSNREISPLHF.

V is TRBV19 and J is TRBJ1-2, with D maybe TRBD1 (5 bases). Germline V CDR1 and CDR2: LNHDA, SQIVND (reference sequence). With 8 bases removed from V and 8 bases from J, the gap between germline ends came to 18 bases. The CDR3 spans 13 residues. CDR3 sequence: CASSAGARGGYTF. The CDR3 DNA sequence: TGTGCCAGTTCGGCAGGAGCAAGGGGCGGCTACACCTTC.

The chain joins TRBV5-1 to TRBJ2-3; D gene ambiguous. CDR1 is SGHRS, CDR2 YFSETQ, per germline. The CDR3 length is 15 residues. Trimming took 4 bases from V and 0 from J, leaving 12 bases between them. CDR3 sequence reads: CASSLDPGSTDTQYF. In DNA, the CDR3 is TGCGCCAGCAGCCTTGACCCAGGCAGCACAGATACGCAGTATTTT.

The gene calls are TRBV2 and TRBJ2-1, with 8 bases aligning to TRBD2. Per germline, CDR1 SNHLY and CDR2 FYNNEI. CDR3 length: 15 residues. V lost 7 bases to trimming and J lost 10 bases; unmatched junction nucleotides: 15. CDR3 bases: TGTGCCAGCAAAGGTATAGCGGGATACATATTGGAGCAGTTCTTC. This codes for CASKGIAGYILEQFF.

The chain uses TRBV7-2 and TRBJ2-1, with D possibly matching TRBD2 (7 bases). CDR1 is SGHTA and CDR2 is FQGNSA in the germline V gene. This CDR3 contains 14 residues. Trimming shortened V by 0 bases and J by 9 bases, and 12 bases separated the two germline ends. CDR3 sequence reads: CASSLARGASEQFF. The CDR3 DNA reads TGTGCCAGCAGCTTAGCTCGGGGGGCCAGTGAGCAGTTCTTC.

The V and J genes are TRBV5-5 and TRBJ2-1, with D maybe TRBD1 (6 bases). This CDR3 comprises 13 residues. Germline V gene lookup returns CDR1 SGHKS and CDR2 YYEKEE (reference sequence). V lost 2 bases to trimming and J lost 9 bases, with 12 bases between them. The CDR3: CASSFNRVGEQFF. CDR3 bases: TGTGCCAGCAGCTTCAACAGGGTTGGTGAGCAGTTCTTC.